This record covers a single TCR beta chain. Its antigen is not known. Sequencing relied on a cDNA template that was reverse transcribed from extracted RNA. Profiled with immunoSEQ multiplex PCR; TCRdb holds only in-frame clones, not every one. The data show about 120,000 clones, with approximately 38% seen just once and 3.1% held by the top ten. This specimen comes from a study of CD8+ T cells in alopecia areata. Overall study findings and caveats: Between patients, shared TCR sequences were less clear than in mice. This was possibly due in part to HLA diversity in the patient population.

In germline, CDR1 is GTSNPN, CDR2 SVGIG (reference sequence). The CDR3 covers 15 residues. V was pared by 0 bases and J by 8 bases, with 19 bases between. Material: CD4+ T cells sorted from blood. V gene TRBV30 combines with J gene TRBJ1-1; the D gene is possibly TRBD1 (6 bases). The sequence was obtained from a human donor with alopecia areata. The CDR3: CAWSVGGSLAAEAFF. CDR3 nucleotides: TGTGCCTGGAGTGTTGGGGGCAGCCTAGCGGCCGAAGCTTTCTTT. The entire variable domain, with the rest obtained from reference TRBV30 and TRBJ1-1, is as follows: SQTIHQWPATLVQPVGSPLSLECTVEGTSNPNLYWYRQAAGRGLQLLFYSVGIGQISSEVPQNLSASRPQDRQFILSSKKLLLSDSGFYLCAWSVGGSLAAEAFFGQGTRLTVV.